This T cell receptor (beta chain) was obtained from a study of T cells after yellow fever vaccination. Overall study findings and caveats: A limited proportion of clonotypes was detected within both the CD4 and CD8 compartments.

Germline V gene lookup returns CDR1 LGHDT and CDR2 YNNKEL (reference sequence). The CDR3 contains 16 residues. The V end lost 4 bases, the J end lost 0 bases, and 14 bases lay between the germline ends. This clonotype was picked up a small number of times. Its antigen is as yet unknown. Each CDR3 protein gets one entry after TCRdb re-called the 5' RACE reads with MiXCR. The sample includes almost 600,000 distinct CDR3 sequences, about 13% of them seen just once. The chain has TRBV3-1 and TRBJ2-3, with a weak D call TRBD1 (6 bases). This specimen was PBMCs, taken on the day of the yellow fever booster vaccination. The source of this sequence is a man aged 25 to 45 who received the YFV17D yellow fever vaccine. CDR3 nucleotide sequence: TGTGCCAGCAGCCCGACGTGGGGGCTTAGCACAGATACGCAGTATTTT. Translated: CASSPTWGLSTDTQYF.